One and the same sample provided the 28 T cell receptor beta chains below, sequenced in a study of shared clonotypes between healthy human individuals. Generated by immunoSEQ multiplex PCR, the TCRdb table keeps only in-frame clones and is missing some. The sample has approximately 840,000 clones, just over 95% seen once; the top ten hold less than 0.25%. CD8 cells regarded as naive lacked CD45RO, were positively chosen for CCR7, and omitted terminally differentiated effector memory CD45RA+ cells. Sequencing was performed on naive CD8+ T cells sorted from blood. The source of these receptors is a man younger than 40 in good health.

This clone was counted once. The genes are TRBV25-1 and TRBJ2-3; TRBD2 matches 11 bases. The CDR3 loop spans 17 amino acids. Germline trimming cut 4 bases from V and 6 bases from J; bases unmatched to any gene: 12. From germline, CDR1 is MGHDK and CDR2 SYGVNS. Written as DNA, the CDR3 is TGTGCCAGCAGTGCTATCGAATCGGGACTAGCGGCGGATACGCAGTATTTT. Protein sequence: CASSAIESGLAADTQYF.

Turning to this clone: This same CDR3 is encoded by further DNA sequences in the sample. The chain carries TRBV5-1 and TRBJ2-7; no firm D call. Germline CDR1 reads SGHRS; CDR2 reads YFSETQ. The germline V and J ends were trimmed by 1 base and 4 bases, with 6 bases remaining between them. This CDR3 region has 12 residues. CDR3 in DNA: TGCGCCAGCAGCTTGTCGGGTTACGAGCAGTACTTC. This sequence encodes CASSLSGYEQYF.

V gene TRBV5-4 combines with J gene TRBJ2-7, with 13 bases matching TRBD2. Losses at the gene ends were 4 bases for V and 3 bases for J; bases not matched to a gene: 7. CDR3 length: 16 residues. Germline values: CDR1 SGHNT, CDR2 YYREEE (reference sequence). CDR3 protein: CASSLTSGRYGYEQYF. CDR3 bases: TGTGCCAGCAGCCTGACTAGCGGGAGGTATGGCTACGAGCAGTACTTC.

The gene calls are TRBV7-3 and TRBJ2-1; TRBD1 aligns across 8 bases. CDR3 length: 14 amino acids. With 3 bases clipped from V and 6 bases from J, the junction kept 4 bases outside the gene matches. CDR1 is SGHTA and CDR2 is FQGTGA in the germline V gene. CDR3 amino acids: CASSFQGAGNEQFF. CDR3 sequence (DNA): TGTGCCAGCAGCTTCCAGGGGGCGGGCAATGAGCAGTTCTTC.

This rearrangement joins TRBV5-4 to TRBJ1-1; D remains ambiguous. Germline CDR1 and CDR2: SGHNT and YYREEE (reference sequence). V dropped 2 bases and J dropped 3 bases, with 11 bases sitting between them. The CDR3 has 14 residues. Written as DNA, the CDR3 is TGTGCCAGCAGCTTCTGGGCAGGAGACACTGAAGCTTTCTTT. It specifies CASSFWAGDTEAFF.

The chain combines TRBV5-1 with TRBJ2-1; 7 bases match TRBD2. Germline CDR1 SGHRS, CDR2 YFSETQ. V shed 0 bases and J 4 bases; nucleotides not matched to a gene: 7. The CDR3 is 16 amino acids. The DNA for the CDR3 is TGCGCCAGCAGCTTGGAAGGTAGCGGGTGGTACAATGAGCAGTTCTTC. Translating it yields CASSLEGSGWYNEQFF.

A remark on this clone: Other DNA variants within this sample encode the same CDR3. The chain has TRBV5-1 and TRBJ2-1; D gene unclear. Germline CDR1 SGHRS, CDR2 YFSETQ. The CDR3 length is 12 residues. V dropped 0 bases and J dropped 7 bases, with 5 bases sitting between them. The CDR3 DNA reads as TGCGCCAGCAGCTTGGAGAGTAATGAGCAGTTCTTC. Protein: CASSLESNEQFF. The full variable domain, completed using reference TRBV5-1 and TRBJ2-1, is KAGVTQTPRYLIKTRGQQVTLSCSPISGHRSVSWYQQTPGQGLQFLFEYFSETQRNKGNFPGRFSGRQFSNSRSEMNVSTLELGDSALYLCASSLESNEQFFGPGTRLTVL.

The rearrangement uses TRBV28 and TRBJ2-4; D ambiguous. The CDR3 has 11 residues. The germline V and J ends were trimmed by 2 bases and 8 bases, with 4 bases remaining between them. Germline lookup yields CDR1 MDHEN and CDR2 SYDVKM. The CDR3 sequence is CASSLGDIQYF. As DNA, the CDR3 is TGTGCCAGCAGTTTAGGTGACATTCAGTACTTC.

The genes are TRBV27 and TRBJ1-2; D may be TRBD1 (6 bases). Germline values: CDR1 MNHEY, CDR2 SMNVEV (reference sequence). Trimming left V 2 bases short and J 4 bases short, with 14 bases between. The CDR3 contains 15 residues. The CDR3: CASSLGGPGFYGYTF. DNA for the CDR3: TGTGCCAGCAGTTTAGGGGGCCCGGGTTTCTATGGCTACACCTTC.

The table lists this clone with a count of one. The chain employs TRBV29-1 and TRBJ2-7; TRBD2 matches at 8 bases. This CDR3 contains 15 residues. V trimming: 2 bases; J trimming: 0 bases; junction bases outside the gene matches: 6. Germline values: CDR1 SQVTM, CDR2 ANQGSEA. The CDR3 DNA follows: TGCAGCGTTGAAAGGGTAGCGGGATTCTCCTACGAGCAGTACTTC. Translated: CSVERVAGFSYEQYF.

The V call is TRBV9, the J call TRBJ1-2, with D uncertain. The V gene's germline CDR1 is SGDLS and CDR2 YYNGEE. The V and J ends lost 3 bases and 5 bases respectively, with 20 bases between them. The CDR3 length is 16 residues. The CDR3 DNA follows: TGTGCCAGCAGCGCAAACCCCAAACAAATCGCATATGGCTACACCTTC. This encodes CASSANPKQIAYGYTF.

The chain uses TRBV6-5 and TRBJ2-5; 7 nucleotides match TRBD1. The CDR3 has 15 amino acids. The germline V gene has CDR1 MNHEY and CDR2 SVGAGI. The V and J ends lost 4 bases and 0 bases, in that order; junction bases with no gene match: 5. In DNA, the CDR3 is TGTGCCAGCAGTTCAGGGACAGCGAACCAAGAGACCCAGTACTTC. Translated, it gives CASSSGTANQETQYF.

This clone was found once. This chain links TRBV15 with TRBJ1-4, with D unclear. The germline V gene encodes CDR1 LNHNV and CDR2 YYDKDF (reference sequence). There are 16 residues in the CDR3. V lost 1 base, J lost 0 bases, and 9 bases lay in between. DNA of the CDR3: TGTGCCACCAGCAGAGTTAGGCCAACAACTAATGAAAAACTGTTTTTT. Its protein is CATSRVRPTTNEKLFF. Variable domain in full (rest from reference TRBV15 and TRBJ1-4): DAMVIQNPRYQVTQFGKPVTLSCSQTLNHNVMYWYQQKSSQAPKLLFHYYDKDFNNEADTPDNFQSRRPNTSFCFLDIRSPGLGDTAMYLCATSRVRPTTNEKLFFGSGTQLSVL.

This chain links TRBV5-5 with TRBJ1-1, with TRBD1 matching over 9 bases. CDR1 and CDR2 (germline): SGHKS, YYEKEE (reference sequence). There are 16 residues in the CDR3. With 4 bases clipped from V and 0 bases from J, the junction kept 7 bases outside the gene matches. The CDR3 region is CASSRQGEVLNTEAFF. The CDR3 bases are TGTGCCAGCAGCAGACAGGGGGAAGTCCTGAACACTGAAGCTTTCTTT.

The chain couples TRBV5-1 to TRBJ2-1; weak D call: TRBD2 (5 bases). V gave up 4 bases and J gave up 10 bases, with 12 bases separating them. Germline V gene data show CDR1 as SGHRS and CDR2 as YFSETQ. The CDR3 has 12 residues. This chain's CDR3 is CASSLSGPEQFF. For the CDR3, the DNA is TGCGCCAGCAGCCTAAGCGGTCCAGAGCAGTTCTTC.

The chain couples TRBV12-5 to TRBJ2-1, with 9 bases lining up with TRBD2. With V trimmed by 8 bases and J by 7 bases, 6 bases remained unmatched. The V gene's germline CDR1 is LGHNT and CDR2 FRNRAP. The CDR3 consists of 13 residues. CDR3 protein: CASRVAGGNEQFF. In nucleotides, the CDR3 is TGTGCTAGTCGCGTGGCGGGAGGGAATGAGCAGTTCTTC.

The chain links TRBV30 to TRBJ2-7, with D perhaps TRBD2 (7 bases). Trimming removed 3 bases from V and 1 base from J, with 10 bases in between. The CDR3 totals 13 residues. Germline V gene sequence: CDR1 GTSNPN, CDR2 SVGIG (reference sequence). CDR3 DNA sequence: TGTGCCTGGAGGGGGGGGCAGTCCTACGAGCAGTACTTC. It translates to CAWRGGQSYEQYF.

V is TRBV5-1 and J is TRBJ2-7; 8 nucleotides match TRBD2. The junction had 2 bases not matched to a gene; V was cut back by 0 bases and J by 0 bases. Germline V gene sequence: CDR1 SGHRS, CDR2 YFSETQ. The CDR3 extends over 15 amino acids. The DNA of the CDR3 is TGCGCCAGCAGCTTGGGACTAGCGAACTCCTACGAGCAGTACTTC. Its translation is CASSLGLANSYEQYF.

The chain joins TRBV7-3 to TRBJ2-3; D possibly corresponds to TRBD2 (5 bases). Germline assignment: CDR1 SGHTA and CDR2 FQGTGA. The V gene lost 3 bases and the J gene lost 6 bases, with 16 bases spanning the gap. CDR3 size: 15 residues. In DNA form, the CDR3 reads TGTGCCAGCAGCTTCAATGAGGGTTCGAGGGATACGCAGTATTTT. This translates into CASSFNEGSRDTQYF.

There are a few counts of this clone. This rearrangement joins TRBV5-4 to TRBJ2-5, with 9 bases that match TRBD1. Germline trimming cut 3 bases from V and 3 bases from J; bases unmatched to any gene: 3. The germline gives CDR1 SGHNT, CDR2 YYREEE (reference sequence). There are 14 residues in the CDR3. The DNA of the CDR3 is TGTGCCAGCAGCTGGACAGGGGTAGAAGAGACCCAGTACTTC. Translating gives CASSWTGVEETQYF.

The chain joins TRBV9 to TRBJ2-1; D gene ambiguous. Per the germline V gene, CDR1 is SGDLS and CDR2 is YYNGEE. The V end lost 0 bases, the J end lost 6 bases, and 7 bases lay between the germline ends. The CDR3 has 13 amino acids. The CDR3 coding sequence is TGTGCCAGCAGCGTAGAGTTTCCCAATGAGCAGTTCTTC. It encodes CASSVEFPNEQFF.

This clone was counted once. The V and J genes are TRBV4-3 and TRBJ2-7; TRBD1 aligns across 7 bases. V gave up 3 bases and J gave up 0 bases; unmatched junction bases: 5. The CDR3 totals 15 residues. CDR1 is LGHNA, CDR2 YSLEER, per germline. The CDR3 sequence is CASSQSRDSSYEQYF. The CDR3 bases are TGCGCCAGCAGCCAGAGCCGGGACAGCTCCTACGAGCAGTACTTC.

V gene TRBV2 combines with J gene TRBJ1-2; 9 positions match TRBD1. The CDR3 runs 13 residues. J gave up 7 bases and V 9 bases, and 9 bases lay outside the gene matches. From germline, CDR1 is SNHLY and CDR2 FYNNEI. The CDR3 DNA follows: TGTGCCAGGAAAGACGGGACAGGGCGTGGCTACACCTTC. Encoded protein: CARKDGTGRGYTF.

In nucleotides, the CDR3 is TGTGCCAGCAGCGTAGCTGGAGCTAGTGATATACCCGGGGAGCTGTTTTTT. Protein product: CASSVAGASDIPGELFF. The chain is built from TRBV9 and TRBJ2-2; no firm D call. Germline CDR1 SGDLS, CDR2 YYNGEE. CDR3 length: 17 residues. The V and J ends lost 0 bases and 6 bases respectively, with 18 bases between them.

The chain has TRBV4-1 and TRBJ1-2; the match to TRBD1 covers 10 bases. The V gene's germline CDR1 is MGHRA and CDR2 YSYEKL. The V and J ends lost 1 base and 3 bases, in that order; junction bases with no gene match: 8. The CDR3 spans 17 residues. CDR3 sequence reads: CASSQGGQGPRHYGYTF. The CDR3 DNA follows: TGCGCCAGCAGCCAAGGGGGACAGGGGCCCAGACACTATGGCTACACCTTC.

This chain connects TRBV7-9 to TRBJ2-2; D unclear. V was pared by 0 bases and J by 6 bases, with 8 bases between. This CDR3 is built from 14 residues. The germline V gene has CDR1 SEHNR and CDR2 FQNEAQ (reference sequence). The CDR3 loop is CASSLAGRPGELFF. In DNA, the CDR3 is TGTGCCAGCAGCTTAGCGGGAAGGCCCGGGGAGCTGTTTTTT. Full variable domain (outside the CDR3, taken from reference TRBV7-9 and TRBJ2-2): DTGVSQNPRHKITKRGQNVTFRCDPISEHNRLYWYRQTLGQGPEFLTYFQNEAQLEKSRLLSDRFSAERPKGSFSTLEIQRTEQGDSAMYLCASSLAGRPGELFFGEGSRLTVL.

Only one count was recorded for this clone. The chain carries TRBV28 and TRBJ1-4; D is undetermined. The CDR3 is 14 residues long. V was clipped by 6 bases and J by 0 bases, with 8 bases between them. Germline-derived CDR1 and CDR2 are MDHEN and SYDVKM. The CDR3 spells CASRTPATNEKLFF. The CDR3 DNA reads as TGTGCCAGCAGAACTCCTGCAACTAATGAAAAACTGTTTTTT.

This chain connects TRBV11-2 to TRBJ1-2; D remains unclear. V was pared by 0 bases and J by 0 bases, with 5 bases between. The germline V gene encodes CDR1 SGHAT and CDR2 FQNNGV. This CDR3 is built from 14 residues. The CDR3 here is CASSLDVANYGYTF. The CDR3 DNA sequence: TGTGCCAGCAGCTTAGACGTAGCTAACTATGGCTACACCTTC.